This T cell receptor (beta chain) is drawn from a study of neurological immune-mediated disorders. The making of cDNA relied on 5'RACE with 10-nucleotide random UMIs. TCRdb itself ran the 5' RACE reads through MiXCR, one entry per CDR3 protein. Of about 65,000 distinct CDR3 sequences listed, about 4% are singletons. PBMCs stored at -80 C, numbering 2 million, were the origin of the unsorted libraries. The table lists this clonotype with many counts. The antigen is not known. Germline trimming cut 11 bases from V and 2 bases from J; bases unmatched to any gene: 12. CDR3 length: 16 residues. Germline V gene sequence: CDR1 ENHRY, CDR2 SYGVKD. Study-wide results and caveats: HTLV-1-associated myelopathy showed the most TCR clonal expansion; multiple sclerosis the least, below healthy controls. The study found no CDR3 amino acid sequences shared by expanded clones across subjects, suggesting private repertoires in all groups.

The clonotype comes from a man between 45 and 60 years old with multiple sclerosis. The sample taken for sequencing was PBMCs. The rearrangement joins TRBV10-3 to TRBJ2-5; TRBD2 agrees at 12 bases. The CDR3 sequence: CACSSGGAGEQETQYF. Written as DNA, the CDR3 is TGTGCCTGCTCTAGCGGGGGGGCCGGTGAACAAGAGACCCAGTACTTC.